This TCR beta chain was recovered during a study of blood T cells in healthy people across ages. This clonotype was picked up a small number of times. Primers used in a second PCR of roughly 7 to 12 cycles were a sample-barcoded 5' primer and a J-beta primer mix. TCRdb passed the 5' RACE reads through MiXCR, listing each CDR3 protein once. The sample has 1.5 million to 2 million distinct CDR3 sequences; 35% to 50% are singletons. Germline V gives CDR1 SGHRS, CDR2 YFSETQ. The CDR3 runs to 15 residues. Unmatched junction bases numbered 9, after V lost 4 bases and J lost 2 bases. The V and J genes are TRBV5-1 and TRBJ2-7; 7 positions match TRBD1. Input material: blood. This sequence was found in a human donor in good health. CDR3 amino acids: CASSVTGDPTYEQYF. The CDR3 DNA reads TGCGCCAGCAGCGTAACAGGGGACCCAACCTACGAGCAGTACTTC.